Following are 22 T cell receptor beta chains from one sample sequenced in a study of cytomegalovirus exposure and HLA in healthy donors (dated by TCRdb to about 2017). Libraries were made using the immunoSEQ multiplex PCR assay. For the multiplex PCR, a mixture combining 60 forward primers for TCR Vbeta segments and 13 reverse primers for TCR Jbeta segments was used. The source is immuneACCESS, and TCRdb retained only in-frame sequences with V and J called. Part of the clones is not carried over; for the studies checked, unresolved V genes explain less than half of this, and the remainder is unexplained. This sample's table has entries for 130,000 to 150,000 clones. Clones ranked in the top ten supply 1.6% of the sample. Material for sequencing was PBMCs. The receptor source for this set is a woman in her forties or fifties in good health and CMV-seronegative.

The CDR3 loop is CASSLGQVNQPQHF. In nucleotides, the CDR3 is TGTGCCAGCAGCTTGGGACAGGTCAATCAGCCCCAGCATTTT. The V call is TRBV5-6, the J call TRBJ1-5, with a possible D match to TRBD1 (6 bases). CDR3 length equals 14 residues. Trimming pared 0 bases from V and 3 bases from J, leaving 7 bases between. CDR1 and CDR2 from the germline V gene are SGHDT and YYEEEE. The full variable domain, rest sourced from reference TRBV5-6 and TRBJ1-5, is DAGVTQSPTHLIKTRGQQVTLRCSPKSGHDTVSWYQQALGQGPQFIFQYYEEEERQRGNFPDRFSGHQFPNYSSELNVNALLLGDSALYLCASSLGQVNQPQHFGDGTRLSIL.

The chain combines TRBV15 with TRBJ1-5; D gene ambiguous. The V end was cut by 1 base, the J end by 1 base, with 14 bases between. The CDR3 extends over 17 amino acids. CDR1 is LNHNV and CDR2 is YYDKDF in the germline V gene (reference sequence). The CDR3 reads CATSRGREGYSNQPQHF. The CDR3 coding sequence is TGTGCCACCAGCAGAGGAAGAGAGGGTTACAGCAATCAGCCCCAGCATTTT.

V is TRBV13 and J is TRBJ1-2; TRBD1 agrees at 8 bases. CDR3 length: 14 residues. CDR1 is PRHDT, CDR2 FYEKMQ, per germline (reference sequence). With 4 bases clipped from V and 4 bases from J, the junction kept 5 bases outside the gene matches. CDR3 protein: CASSSGTGFYGYTF. The CDR3 nucleotides are TGTGCCAGCAGCTCAGGGACAGGATTCTATGGCTACACCTTC.

The chain is built from TRBV28 and TRBJ1-1, with D perhaps TRBD1 (5 bases). Trimming removed 1 base at V and 5 bases at J, with 8 bases between. Germline CDR1 reads MDHEN; CDR2 reads SYDVKM. This CDR3 region has 13 residues. The DNA for the CDR3 is TGTGCCAGCAGTTTATCGGGGGGTACTGAAGCTTTCTTT. Translating gives CASSLSGGTEAFF.

V is TRBV5-1 and J is TRBJ2-3; D remains unclear. The CDR3 contains 17 residues. The ends were cut back, 0 bases at V and 0 bases at J, with 14 bases in the middle. Germline V gene lookup returns CDR1 SGHRS and CDR2 YFSETQ. CDR3 in DNA: TGCGCCAGCAGCTTGGGGCTAGAAGGCGGTAGCACAGATACGCAGTATTTT. Its translation: CASSLGLEGGSTDTQYF.

The rearrangement joins TRBV28 to TRBJ2-7; 8 nucleotides match TRBD2. The CDR3 is 17 amino acids. The trim removed 5 bases at V and 2 bases at J, leaving 14 bases unmatched. From germline, CDR1 is MDHEN and CDR2 SYDVKM. The CDR3 nucleotides are TGTGCCAGCAGTCAAGTTTTAGCGGGGACGGATCCCTACGAGCAGTACTTC. It translates to CASSQVLAGTDPYEQYF. Drawing the rest from reference TRBV28 and TRBJ2-7, the complete variable domain is DVKVTQSSRYLVKRTGEKVFLECVQDMDHENMFWYRQDPGLGLRLIYFSYDVKMKEKGDIPEGYSVSREKKERFSLILESASTNQTSMYLCASSQVLAGTDPYEQYFGPGTRLTVT.

The chain links TRBV7-2 to TRBJ2-7, with 7 bases that match TRBD2. The CDR3 loop spans 15 amino acids. Looked up from germline, CDR1 is SGHTA and CDR2 is FQGNSA. V was clipped by 3 bases and J by 5 bases; unmatched bases: 10. The CDR3 bases are TGTGCCAGCAGCTTTTCAAGCGGGACGGGTAACGAGCAGTACTTC. Translating it yields CASSFSSGTGNEQYF. The complete variable domain, with remaining parts taken from reference TRBV7-2 and TRBJ2-7, reads GAGVSQSPSNKVTEKGKDVELRCDPISGHTALYWYRQSLGQGLEFLIYFQGNSAPDKSGLPSDRFSAERTGGSVSTLTIQRTQQEDSAVYLCASSFSSGTGNEQYFGPGTRLTVT.

The chain links TRBV28 to TRBJ2-5; TRBD1 matches at 7 bases. V lost 5 bases, J lost 5 bases, and 11 bases stayed unmatched. The CDR3 has 15 residues. Looked up from germline, CDR1 is MDHEN and CDR2 is SYDVKM. DNA of the CDR3: TGTGCCAGCAGTGGTAGAAAGGGACAGATGGAGACCCAGTACTTC. Translated, it gives CASSGRKGQMETQYF. The full variable domain, with the rest looked up from reference TRBV28 and TRBJ2-5, is DVKVTQSSRYLVKRTGEKVFLECVQDMDHENMFWYRQDPGLGLRLIYFSYDVKMKEKGDIPEGYSVSREKKERFSLILESASTNQTSMYLCASSGRKGQMETQYFGPGTRLLVL.

The chain carries TRBV19 and TRBJ2-2; the D is unclear. Germline V gives CDR1 LNHDA, CDR2 SQIVND (reference sequence). V lost 9 bases and J lost 7, with 12 bases in between. This CDR3 is 12 amino acids long. The CDR3 sequence: CASRFNYGELFF. The CDR3 DNA sequence: TGTGCCAGCCGTTTTAACTACGGGGAGCTGTTTTTT.

This chain uses TRBV4-1 with TRBJ1-2, with D perhaps TRBD1 (5 bases). This CDR3 is built from 19 residues. Looked up from germline, CDR1 is MGHRA and CDR2 is YSYEKL. Trimming removed 1 base at V and 0 bases at J, with 21 bases between. The CDR3 DNA is TGCGCCAGCAGCCAAGGATACCGACAGCCACCTAAAGCTAACTATGGCTACACCTTC. Translated: CASSQGYRQPPKANYGYTF.

V gene TRBV30 combines with J gene TRBJ1-3; D unresolved. The CDR3 sequence is 13 residues long. Germline CDR1 and CDR2: GTSNPN and SVGIG (reference sequence). Between the trimmed V and J ends, which lost 8 bases and 3 bases, there was a span of 14 bases. The CDR3 protein is CAMSGFNGNTIYF. CDR3 coding DNA: TGTGCCATGTCGGGGTTTAATGGAAACACCATATATTTT. Together with reference TRBV30 and TRBJ1-3, the CDR3 gives the full variable domain: SQTIHQWPATLVQPVGSPLSLECTVEGTSNPNLYWYRQAAGRGLQLLFYSVGIGQISSEVPQNLSASRPQDRQFILSSKKLLLSDSGFYLCAMSGFNGNTIYFGEGSWLTVV.

This rearrangement joins TRBV7-3 to TRBJ2-1, with 7 bases identical to TRBD2. V shed 1 base and J 3 bases; nucleotides not matched to a gene: 6. This CDR3 has 16 amino acids. The germline V gene encodes CDR1 SGHTA and CDR2 FQGTGA. CDR3 protein: CASSLRGGRNYNEQFF. The CDR3 region has the DNA TGTGCCAGCAGCTTAAGGGGGGGGAGAAACTACAATGAGCAGTTCTTC.

The CDR3 coding sequence is TGTGCCAGCAGCTTGGGGACTACCGGAGAGACCCAGTACTTC. It is translated as CASSLGTTGETQYF. The chain uses TRBV11-2 and TRBJ2-5; 7 nucleotides agree with TRBD2. J was trimmed by 4 bases and V by 3 bases; bases with no gene match: 5. The length of the CDR3 is 14 residues. The germline V gene encodes CDR1 SGHAT and CDR2 FQNNGV.

The rearrangement joins TRBV5-4 to TRBJ2-3; a possible D gene is TRBD2 (5 bases). The CDR3 contains 14 residues. The V and J ends lost 0 bases and 7 bases respectively, with 12 bases between them. The germline V gene has CDR1 SGHNT and CDR2 YYREEE (reference sequence). Here the CDR3 DNA reads TGTGCCAGCAGCTTGGAGGGAGCGGTAAATACGCAGTATTTT. It yields the protein CASSLEGAVNTQYF.

Here the CDR3 reads CASSLGPTEDTIYF. The CDR3 DNA reads as TGCGCCAGCAGCCTAGGTCCAACCGAGGACACCATATATTTT. The V call is TRBV5-1, the J call TRBJ1-3; D gene unclear. Trimming removed 4 bases from V and 8 bases from J, with 16 bases in between. Germline CDR1 SGHRS, CDR2 YFSETQ. This CDR3 has 14 amino acids.

The J gene is TRBJ2-7, the V gene TRBV6-1, with 8 nucleotides matching TRBD1. CDR1 MNHNS and CDR2 SASEGT come from the germline V gene. Losses at the gene ends were 2 bases for V and 7 bases for J; bases not matched to a gene: 7. This CDR3 spans 14 amino acids. This CDR3 is CASSEYRTGPEQYF. In nucleotides, the CDR3 is TGTGCCAGCAGTGAATATCGGACAGGGCCTGAGCAGTACTTC.

As for this clone: An end of the junction does not agree with germline; a read error may underlie this. The J gene is TRBJ1-5, the V gene TRBV19; weak D call: TRBD1 (6 bases). The CDR3 totals 15 residues. CDR1 is LNHDA, CDR2 SQIVND, per germline (reference sequence). CDR3 residues: CASTPTGMGNQPQHF. The CDR3 DNA reads as TGTGCCAGTACCCCAACAGGGATGGGCAACCAGCCCCAGCATTTT.

Remarks on this clone: Other nucleotide sequences in the sample specify the same CDR3. V is TRBV28 and J is TRBJ2-2, with no clear D. V lost 6 bases, J lost 1 base, and 6 bases lay in between. CDR3 size: 13 residues. The germline V gene has CDR1 MDHEN and CDR2 SYDVKM. The CDR3 protein is CASSSLNTGELFF. The CDR3 coding sequence is TGTGCCAGCAGCTCCTTGAACACCGGGGAGCTGTTTTTT.

The CDR3 nucleotides are TGTGCCAGCAGCGCCGGGACAGGGGAGTACGAGCAGTACTTC. Translating gives CASSAGTGEYEQYF. The J gene is TRBJ2-7, the V gene TRBV7-8, with 10 nucleotides matching TRBD1. This CDR3 is built from 14 residues. V shed 5 bases and J 4 bases; nucleotides not matched to a gene: 5. Per germline, CDR1 SGHVS and CDR2 FQNEAQ.

The gene calls are TRBV5-1 and TRBJ1-6; TRBD1 aligns across 8 bases. V shed 0 bases, J shed 5 bases, and the junction held 4 bases outside the gene matches. From germline, CDR1 is SGHRS and CDR2 YFSETQ. This CDR3 has 16 amino acids. CDR3 region: CASSLGTGRNNSPLHF. The CDR3, as DNA: TGCGCCAGCAGCTTGGGGACAGGGCGGAATAATTCACCCCTCCACTTT. Supplemented by reference TRBV5-1 and TRBJ1-6, the full variable domain reads KAGVTQTPRYLIKTRGQQVTLSCSPISGHRSVSWYQQTPGQGLQFLFEYFSETQRNKGNFPGRFSGRQFSNSRSEMNVSTLELGDSALYLCASSLGTGRNNSPLHFGNGTRLTVT.

CDR3 in DNA: TGTGCCAGCAGTACCTCCCTAGCGGGAGGGCTCTCCAAGCAGTACTTC. Protein: CASSTSLAGGLSKQYF. V and J are TRBV27 and TRBJ2-7; 12 nucleotides align to TRBD2. The CDR3 consists of 16 residues. V lost 5 bases and J lost 8; bases outside the gene matches: 13. Germline values: CDR1 MNHEY, CDR2 SMNVEV (reference sequence).

The rearrangement uses TRBV7-9 and TRBJ2-4, with 12 bases matching TRBD2. V was clipped by 1 base and J by 5 bases; unmatched bases: 0. CDR3 length equals 15 residues. Germline-derived CDR1 and CDR2 are SEHNR and FQNEAQ (reference sequence). CDR3 bases: TGTGCCAGCAGCTTAGGACTAGCGGGAGAAAACATTCAGTACTTC. Protein product: CASSLGLAGENIQYF.